Presented here are 31 T cell receptor beta chains from one specimen sequenced in a study of CD8 T cells in ankylosing spondylitis. TCRdb reprocessed the 5' RACE reads with MiXCR, giving one entry per CDR3 protein. The profile shows under 950,000 distinct CDR3 sequences, over 15% of them singletons. For these TCRs, the target antigens are not known. Regarding the study as a whole: Seemingly characteristic of ankylosing spondylitis blood was a TCR beta motif consisting of eight highly homologous variants.

The sequencing input was blood, either unsorted or a sorted T cell fraction (not recorded which). The receptors were gathered from a male donor with ankylosing spondylitis.

The V and J genes are TRBV9 and TRBJ2-1; 9 bases line up with TRBD2. The germline V gene has CDR1 SGDLS and CDR2 YYNGEE. Germline trimming cut 4 bases from V and 1 base from J; bases unmatched to any gene: 9. CDR3 length: 17 residues. The CDR3 loop is CASSPAGGRGSYNEQFF. In DNA form, the CDR3 reads TGTGCCAGCAGCCCCGCGGGGGGGCGGGGGTCCTACAATGAGCAGTTCTTC.

This clonotype was seen a few times. The chain couples TRBV10-3 to TRBJ1-2, with 7 nucleotides matching TRBD1. V dropped 8 bases and J dropped 3; count of bases not matched to a gene: 9. The germline V gene has CDR1 ENHRY and CDR2 SYGVKD. The CDR3 sequence is 14 residues long. DNA of the CDR3: TGTGCCATCGCGGAGGGGGCGGGTGACTATGGCTACACCTTC. This translates into CAIAEGAGDYGYTF.

The J gene is TRBJ2-3, the V gene TRBV5-1; possible D gene TRBD1, 5 bases. Trimming removed 4 bases from V and 4 bases from J, with 13 bases in between. CDR1 is SGHRS and CDR2 is YFSETQ in the germline V gene. The CDR3 length is 14 residues. Here the CDR3 reads CASSLRVAPDTQYF. The CDR3 nucleotides are TGCGCCAGCAGCCTCAGGGTAGCCCCAGATACGCAGTATTTT.

Only a few counts were recorded for this clonotype. This sequence joins TRBV5-1 and TRBJ1-6; D is ambiguous. Trimming removed 4 bases from V and 8 bases from J, with 19 bases in between. The CDR3 extends over 16 amino acids. The germline gives CDR1 SGHRS, CDR2 YFSETQ. The DNA for the CDR3 is TGCGCCAGCAGCCCTGAAGGGTACCTGGTGGATTCACCCCTCCACTTT. Translating it yields CASSPEGYLVDSPLHF.

This CDR3 is CASSLRAGADYGYTF. CDR3 nucleotide sequence: TGTGCCAGCAGCTTAAGGGCGGGGGCGGACTATGGCTACACCTTC. The chain links TRBV7-2 to TRBJ1-2, with D possibly TRBD1 on 6 matching bases. V was pared by 2 bases and J by 3 bases, with 13 bases between. CDR3 length: 15 amino acids. Looked up from germline, CDR1 is SGHTA and CDR2 is FQGNSA.

This clonotype was picked up many times. The chain is built from TRBV20-1 and TRBJ2-2; no clear D. Germline V gene lookup returns CDR1 DFQATT and CDR2 SNEGSKA (reference sequence). The CDR3 totals 15 residues. V was trimmed by 2 bases and J by 1 base, leaving 11 bases between them. The CDR3, as DNA: TGCAGTGCTAGACGCATTAGTGGGAACACCGGGGAGCTGTTTTTT. It specifies CSARRISGNTGELFF.

This clonotype was detected only a few times. The rearrangement uses TRBV5-1 and TRBJ1-2; 7 bases map to TRBD1. V trimming: 0 bases; J trimming: 8 bases; junction bases outside the gene matches: 7. Germline assignment: CDR1 SGHRS and CDR2 YFSETQ. The CDR3 has 14 residues. The CDR3: CASSLARTGGGYTF. In nucleotides, the CDR3 is TGCGCCAGCAGCTTGGCCCGGACAGGAGGAGGCTACACCTTC.

This clonotype came up many times. The chain carries TRBV5-1 and TRBJ2-5; D gene ambiguous. The germline CDR1 and CDR2 sequences are SGHRS and YFSETQ. This CDR3 is 12 amino acids long. V was clipped by 3 bases and J by 0 bases, with 3 bases between them. CDR3 amino acids: CASSYNQETQYF. The CDR3 bases are TGCGCCAGCAGCTACAACCAAGAGACCCAGTACTTC. The variable domain in full, with the rest retrieved from reference TRBV5-1 and TRBJ2-5, is KAGVTQTPRYLIKTRGQQVTLSCSPISGHRSVSWYQQTPGQGLQFLFEYFSETQRNKGNFPGRFSGRQFSNSRSEMNVSTLELGDSALYLCASSYNQETQYFGPGTRLLVL.

The chain employs TRBV3-1 and TRBJ1-1; possible D gene TRBD1, 5 bases. The CDR3 sequence is 17 residues long. Trimming stripped 4 bases from V and 4 bases from J, with 22 bases between. Germline V gene lookup returns CDR1 LGHDT and CDR2 YNNKEL (reference sequence). The CDR3 loop is CASSPPTARAGATEAFF. The CDR3 DNA reads TGTGCCAGCAGCCCCCCAACGGCGCGTGCCGGGGCCACTGAAGCTTTCTTT.

This clonotype was seen a handful of times. The chain couples TRBV5-1 to TRBJ2-7; 11 bases line up with TRBD2. Per the germline V gene, CDR1 is SGHRS and CDR2 is YFSETQ. This CDR3 contains 14 residues. V lost 4 bases, J lost 7 bases, and 7 bases stayed unmatched. The CDR3 loop reads CASSGGTSGREQYF. CDR3 coding DNA: TGCGCCAGCAGCGGCGGGACTAGCGGTCGTGAGCAGTACTTC.

This sequence joins TRBV5-1 and TRBJ2-1; TRBD2 matches at 9 bases. The CDR3 runs 14 residues. Germline CDR1 reads SGHRS; CDR2 reads YFSETQ. Germline trimming cut 7 bases from V and 1 base from J; bases unmatched to any gene: 3. CDR3 in amino acids: CASRLADSYNEQFF. The CDR3, as DNA: TGCGCCAGCCGACTAGCGGATTCCTACAATGAGCAGTTCTTC.

This clonotype showed up just a few times. This chain links TRBV13 with TRBJ2-1; D possibly matches TRBD1 or TRBD2 (9 bases each). This CDR3 spans 23 amino acids. Trimming pared 5 bases from V and 0 bases from J, leaving 35 bases between. Per germline, CDR1 PRHDT and CDR2 FYEKMQ (reference sequence). CDR3 region: CASSTSLDRGSLLAGNSYNEQFF. CDR3 nucleotides: TGTGCCAGCAGCACCTCCTTGGACAGGGGATCACTCCTAGCGGGAAACTCCTACAATGAGCAGTTCTTC.

J is TRBJ2-5 and V is TRBV29-1; 8 positions agree with TRBD2. From germline, CDR1 is SQVTM and CDR2 ANQGSEA. The ends lost 4 bases at V and 1 base at J; junction bases unmatched: 8. The CDR3 loop spans 15 amino acids. CDR3 DNA sequence: TGCAGCGTTGCGGGGACTAGATTTGGCCAAGAGACCCAGTACTTC. Translation: CSVAGTRFGQETQYF. The entire variable domain, with the rest obtained from reference TRBV29-1 and TRBJ2-5, is as follows: SAVISQKPSRDICQRGTSLTIQCQVDSQVTMMFWYRQQPGQSLTLIATANQGSEATYESGFVIDKFPISRPNLTFSTLTVSNMSPEDSSIYLCSVAGTRFGQETQYFGPGTRLLVL.

This sequence joins TRBV12-3 or TRBV12-4 and TRBJ1-1; 10 nucleotides align to TRBD1. This CDR3 has 13 amino acids. V lost 7 bases and J lost 4; bases outside the gene matches: 3. The CDR3, as DNA: TGTGCCAGCACCAGGGACAGGGGCACTGAAGCTTTCTTT. As protein: CASTRDRGTEAFF.

This clonotype was recorded at least ten times. The chain combines TRBV7-2 with TRBJ1-1, with D possibly TRBD1 on 6 matching bases. The germline CDR1 and CDR2 sequences are SGHTA and FQGNSA. Trimming left V 5 bases short and J 1 base short, with 11 bases between. This CDR3 spans 14 amino acids. The CDR3 DNA reads TGTGCCAGCAGCCCCCAGGGACAGAACACTGAAGCTTTCTTT. The encoded protein is CASSPQGQNTEAFF.

Comments on this clonotype: At one of its ends the junction is not consistent with the germline gene, which may arise from a read error. This CDR3 is CASSLQTDRHF. The CDR3, as DNA: TGTGCCAGCAGCCTCCAGACAGACAGACATTTC. The J gene is TRBJ2-5, the V gene TRBV14; D possibly corresponds to TRBD1 (5 bases). Germline V gene sequence: CDR1 SGHDN, CDR2 FVKESK. The CDR3 totals 11 residues.

This chain joins TRBV7-3 and TRBJ1-1; D remains unclear. V gave up 5 bases and J gave up 1 base, with 14 bases separating them. From germline, CDR1 is SGHTA and CDR2 FQGTGA. This CDR3 contains 15 residues. Here the CDR3 reads CASSPILTGNTEAFF. As DNA, the CDR3 is TGTGCCAGCAGCCCAATTCTTACGGGGAACACTGAAGCTTTCTTT.

J is TRBJ2-1 and V is TRBV20-1, with a tentative D call TRBD1 (5 bases). Trimming cost V 6 bases and J 3 bases, with 12 bases left between them. The length of the CDR3 is 13 residues. From germline, CDR1 is DFQATT and CDR2 SNEGSKA (reference sequence). The chain's CDR3 is CSAPRENYNEQFF. The DNA of the CDR3 is TGCAGTGCCCCCAGGGAAAACTACAATGAGCAGTTCTTC.

The chain uses TRBV7-9 and TRBJ2-2, with a weak D call TRBD1 (6 bases). Trimming left V 5 bases short and J 3 bases short, with 13 bases between. Looked up from germline, CDR1 is SEHNR and CDR2 is FQNEAQ (reference sequence). This CDR3 contains 15 residues. Here the CDR3 reads CASSPRGEDTGELFF. CDR3 DNA: TGTGCCAGCAGCCCCAGGGGCGAGGACACCGGGGAGCTGTTTTTT.

CDR3 DNA sequence: TGCAGTGCTCAACCCCCCCAGGGGGGATTGGGAGAGACCCAGTACTTC. This gives the protein CSAQPPQGGLGETQYF. This sequence joins TRBV20-1 and TRBJ2-5; the D gene is possibly TRBD1 (7 bases). Germline CDR1 DFQATT, CDR2 SNEGSKA (reference sequence). The CDR3 is 16 residues long. Trimming removed 5 bases from V and 4 bases from J, with 23 bases in between.

Only a few counts were recorded for this clonotype. The chain is built from TRBV12-3 or TRBV12-4 and TRBJ1-6; D not resolved. Between the trimmed V and J ends, which lost 6 bases and 0 bases, there was a span of 12 bases. The CDR3 is 16 residues long. The CDR3 DNA reads TGTGCCAGCAGGAACAGCGGAAGCTCCTATAATTCACCCCTCCACTTT. Its translation: CASRNSGSSYNSPLHF.

Here the CDR3 DNA reads TGTGCCAGCAGTTACGGGGGGACTGGGGCCAACGTCCTGACTTTC. Protein sequence: CASSYGGTGANVLTF. The chain joins TRBV6-5 to TRBJ2-6; D possibly corresponds to TRBD2 (6 bases). Germline CDR1 and CDR2: MNHEY and SVGAGI. The CDR3 has 15 amino acids. V was trimmed by 2 bases and J by 2 bases, leaving 7 bases between them.

This clonotype was seen a handful of times. The chain uses TRBV29-1 and TRBJ1-4, with D uncertain. The V and J ends lost 2 bases and 8 bases respectively, with 12 bases between them. CDR1 SQVTM and CDR2 ANQGSEA come from the germline V gene. CDR3 size: 13 residues. CDR3 in DNA: TGCAGCGTTGAAAGGATCGACGGCGAAAAACTGTTTTTT. This translates into CSVERIDGEKLFF.

V usage is TRBV7-8 and J usage is TRBJ2-2, with D possibly TRBD1 on 5 matching bases. CDR3 length equals 14 residues. Trimming stripped 3 bases from V and 6 bases from J, with 11 bases between. CDR1 is SGHVS, CDR2 FQNEAQ, per germline. The CDR3 DNA follows: TGTGCCAGCAGCTTTTTCAGGGCTCCCGGGGAGCTGTTTTTT. Translation: CASSFFRAPGELFF.

This clonotype has a handful of counts. The chain couples TRBV5-5 to TRBJ2-3; D might be TRBD1 (5 bases). Trimming stripped 4 bases from V and 0 bases from J, with 15 bases between. Germline loops: CDR1 SGHKS, CDR2 YYEKEE (reference sequence). The CDR3 has 16 amino acids. The DNA for the CDR3 is TGTGCCAGCAGCGCCCAGCTACAGGTCAGCACAGATACGCAGTATTTT. Translation: CASSAQLQVSTDTQYF.

The rearrangement links TRBV5-1 to TRBJ1-3; D is unclear. V lost 4 bases to trimming and J lost 8 bases, with 19 bases between them. The CDR3 has 15 amino acids. CDR1 is SGHRS, CDR2 YFSETQ, per germline. The CDR3 DNA reads as TGCGCCAGCAGCCGCAGTGGTTCGTCCGGGGACACCATATATTTT. As protein: CASSRSGSSGDTIYF.

This clonotype has more than one count but fewer than ten. This chain uses TRBV5-1 with TRBJ1-6, with D unclear. The CDR3 loop spans 14 amino acids. Trimming cost V 1 base and J 8 bases, with 10 bases left between them. Germline CDR1 reads SGHRS; CDR2 reads YFSETQ. The CDR3 DNA sequence: TGCGCCAGCAGCTTGCTGTCTAGGGATTCACCCCTCCACTTT. It yields the protein CASSLLSRDSPLHF. Drawing the rest from reference TRBV5-1 and TRBJ1-6, the complete variable domain is KAGVTQTPRYLIKTRGQQVTLSCSPISGHRSVSWYQQTPGQGLQFLFEYFSETQRNKGNFPGRFSGRQFSNSRSEMNVSTLELGDSALYLCASSLLSRDSPLHFGNGTRLTVT.

The chain carries TRBV12-3 or TRBV12-4 and TRBJ2-3; 7 bases match TRBD2. The CDR3 is made up of 15 amino acids. The trim removed 6 bases at V and 0 bases at J, leaving 6 bases unmatched. CDR3 nucleotide sequence: TGTGCCAGCAGAACCGGGACTACTAGCACAGATACGCAGTATTTT. It codes for CASRTGTTSTDTQYF.

This clonotype was detected only a few times. The chain has TRBV3-1 and TRBJ2-7; maybe TRBD2 (6 bases). The V end was cut by 5 bases, the J end by 7 bases, with 24 bases between. Germline V lookup: CDR1 LGHDT, CDR2 YNNKEL (reference sequence). CDR3 length equals 16 residues. This CDR3 is CASSGGMGIRVREQYF. DNA of the CDR3: TGTGCCAGCAGCGGAGGGATGGGGATACGGGTACGGGAGCAGTACTTC.

The chain recombines TRBV12-5 with TRBJ2-7; D may be TRBD2 (5 bases). Trimming took off 5 bases at V and 6 bases at J, with 14 bases between the two ends. CDR1 and CDR2 (germline): LGHNT, FRNRAP. The CDR3 runs to 13 residues. As DNA, the CDR3 is TGTGCTAGTGGTCGAACCGGAGGTCTCGAGCAGTACTTC. This codes for CASGRTGGLEQYF. Full variable domain (remainder filled in from reference TRBV12-5 and TRBJ2-7): DARVTQTPRHKVTEMGQEVTMRCQPILGHNTVFWYRQTMMQGLELLAYFRNRAPLDDSGMPKDRFSAEMPDATLATLKIQPSEPRDSAVYFCASGRTGGLEQYFGPGTRLTVT.

This clonotype has only a few counts. The rearrangement joins TRBV20-1 to TRBJ2-2; tentative D call: TRBD2 (6 bases). The germline V gene encodes CDR1 DFQATT and CDR2 SNEGSKA (reference sequence). This CDR3 has 13 residues. Trimming stripped 3 bases from V and 4 bases from J, with 9 bases between. DNA for the CDR3: TGCAGTGCTAGGGGACTCCTCACCGGGGAGCTGTTTTTT. Its translation: CSARGLLTGELFF.